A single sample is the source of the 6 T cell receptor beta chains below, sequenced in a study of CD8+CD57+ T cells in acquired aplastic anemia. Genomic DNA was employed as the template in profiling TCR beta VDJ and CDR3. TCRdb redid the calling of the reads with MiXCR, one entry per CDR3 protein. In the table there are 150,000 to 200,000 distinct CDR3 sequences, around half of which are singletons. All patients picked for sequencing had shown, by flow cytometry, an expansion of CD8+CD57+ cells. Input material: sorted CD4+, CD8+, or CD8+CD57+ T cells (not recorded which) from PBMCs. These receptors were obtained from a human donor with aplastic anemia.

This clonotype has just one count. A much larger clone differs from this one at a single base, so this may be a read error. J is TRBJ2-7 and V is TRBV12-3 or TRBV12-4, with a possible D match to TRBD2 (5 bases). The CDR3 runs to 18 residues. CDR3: CTSSFPSSMDSLSYEQYF. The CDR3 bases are TGTACCAGCAGTTTCCCCTCCTCCATGGACTCCTTGTCCTACGAGCAGTACTTC.

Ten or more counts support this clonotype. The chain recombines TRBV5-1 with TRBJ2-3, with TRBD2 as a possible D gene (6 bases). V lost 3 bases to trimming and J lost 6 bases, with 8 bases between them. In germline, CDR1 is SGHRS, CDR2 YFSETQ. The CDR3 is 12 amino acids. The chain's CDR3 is CASSWRGDTQYF. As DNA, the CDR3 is TGCGCCAGCAGCTGGAGGGGTGATACGCAGTATTTT.

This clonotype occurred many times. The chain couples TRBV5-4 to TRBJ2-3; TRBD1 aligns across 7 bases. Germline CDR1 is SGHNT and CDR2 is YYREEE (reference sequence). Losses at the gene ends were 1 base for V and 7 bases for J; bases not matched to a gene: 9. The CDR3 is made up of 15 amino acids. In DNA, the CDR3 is TGTGCCAGCAGCTTGTCCGGGACAGCCAGAAATACGCAGTATTTT. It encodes CASSLSGTARNTQYF.

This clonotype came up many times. Here the CDR3 DNA reads TGCAGTGCCGTAAGGGACCTCTACGAGCAGTACTTC. The encoded protein is CSAVRDLYEQYF. The chain carries TRBV20-1 and TRBJ2-7, with D possibly being TRBD1 or TRBD2 (5 bases each). The V gene lost 6 bases and the J gene lost 3 bases, with 12 bases spanning the gap. Germline CDR1 and CDR2: DFQATT and SNEGSKA (reference sequence). The CDR3 has 12 residues.

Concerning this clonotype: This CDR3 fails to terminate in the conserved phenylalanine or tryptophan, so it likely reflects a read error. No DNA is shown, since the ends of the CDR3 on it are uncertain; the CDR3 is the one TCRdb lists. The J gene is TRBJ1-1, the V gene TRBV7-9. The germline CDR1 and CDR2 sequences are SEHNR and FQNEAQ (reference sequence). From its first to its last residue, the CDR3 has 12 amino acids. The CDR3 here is CASSLIVTEAVY.

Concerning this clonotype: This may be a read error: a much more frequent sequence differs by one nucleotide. The CDR3 sequence is CANSLASRGTGELFF. The CDR3 region has the DNA TGTGCCAACAGCTTAGCGTCCCGAGGCACCGGGGAGCTGTTTTTT. J is TRBJ2-2 and V is TRBV7-9, with D tentatively TRBD2 (5 bases). The CDR3 runs to 15 residues. The germline gives CDR1 SEHNR, CDR2 FQNEAQ (reference sequence).